The rows below give T cell receptor beta chains drawn from one sample of a study of blood T cell repertoires in COVID-19. The table came from immunoSEQ multiplex PCR; TCRdb's copy has only in-frame clones and leaves some out. The data contain around 71,000 clones, more than 75% of them seen just once; the ten biggest clones take up 25% to 30%. Sequences were obtained from peripheral blood. Receptors originate from a woman aged 80 or over with active or convalescent COVID-19. The CDR3 runs from the conserved cysteine through the conserved F or W. Each record gives: D gene, J gene, V gene, clone size, CDR3 protein, CDR3 DNA. A D gene is named only where the DNA matches it firmly. Some rows have no size entry. The others give once, few or many, or a class for an expanded clone.

>TRBD2|TRBJ2-1|TRBV27|.
CASSPRLAGGNEQFF
TGTGCCAGCAGTCCCAGACTAGCGGGGGGAAATGAGCAGTTCTTC
>TRBD1|TRBJ2-7|TRBV28|.
CASSFLDRAHEQYF
TGTGCCAGCAGTTTTTTGGACAGGGCTCACGAGCAGTACTTC
>.|TRBJ2-3|TRBV4-1|once
CASSQVYTDTQYF
TGCGCCAGCAGCCAAGTGTACACAGATACGCAGTATTTT
>.|TRBJ2-6|TRBV4-3|.
CASSQAQGSGANVLTF
TGCGCCAGCAGCCAAGCACAGGGCTCTGGGGCCAACGTCCTGACTTTC
>.|TRBJ2-1|TRBV30|.
CAWDRGQYDNEQFF
TGTGCCTGGGATCGGGGACAATACGACAATGAGCAGTTCTTC
>TRBD2|TRBJ2-7|TRBV4-3|few
CASSLATSGGAQPYEQYF
TGCGCCAGCAGCCTGGCGACTAGCGGGGGGGCGCAACCCTACGAGCAGTACTTC
>TRBD1|TRBJ2-3|TRBV24-1|few
CATKGDRITDTQYF
TGTGCCACCAAGGGGGACAGGATAACAGATACGCAGTATTTT
>.|TRBJ1-3|TRBV6-5|.
CASGALNTIYF
TGTGCCAGCGGGGCTTTAAACACCATATATTTT
>.|TRBJ2-3|TRBV12-3/TRBV12-4|.
CASSRGTDTQYF
TGTGCCAGCTCTAGGGGGACAGATACGCAGTATTTT
>TRBD1|TRBJ2-5|TRBV24-1|.
CATSDPADRGKQETQYF
TGTGCCACCAGTGATCCGGCGGACAGGGGGAAACAAGAGACCCAGTACTTC
>.|TRBJ2-5|TRBV12-3/TRBV12-4|.
CASSSQRKTQYF
TGTGCCAGCAGCTCACAAAGAAAGACCCAGTACTTC
>TRBD2|TRBJ2-3|TRBV5-6|.
CAIRDYPRRDTQYF
TGTGCCATCCGGGACTACCCACGAAGAGATACGCAGTATTTT
>.|TRBJ2-5|TRBV5-1|.
CASKSSGTWGETQYF
TGCGCCAGCAAAAGTTCCGGGACATGGGGGGAGACCCAGTACTTC
>.|TRBJ2-7|TRBV12-3/TRBV12-4|few
CASSFRGYEQYF
TGTGCCAGCAGTTTCCGAGGATACGAGCAGTACTTC
>.|TRBJ1-2|TRBV11-2|.
CASSPGGIYGYTF
TGTGCCAGCAGCCCCGGGGGGATCTATGGCTACACCTTC
>TRBD1|TRBJ1-1|TRBV20-1|.
CSAAQGPEAFF
TGCAGTGCTGCACAGGGGCCTGAAGCTTTCTTT